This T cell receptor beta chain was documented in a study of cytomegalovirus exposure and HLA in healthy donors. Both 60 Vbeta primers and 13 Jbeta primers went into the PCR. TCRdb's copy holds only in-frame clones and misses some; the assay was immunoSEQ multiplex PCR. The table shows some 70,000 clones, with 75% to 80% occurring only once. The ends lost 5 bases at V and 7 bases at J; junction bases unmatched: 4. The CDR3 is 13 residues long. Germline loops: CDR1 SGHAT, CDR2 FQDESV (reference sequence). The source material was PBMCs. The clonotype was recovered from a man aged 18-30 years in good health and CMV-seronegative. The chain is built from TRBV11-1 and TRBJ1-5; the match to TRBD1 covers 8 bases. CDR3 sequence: CASSGDRGQPQHF. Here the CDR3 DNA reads TGTGCCAGCAGCGGCGACAGGGGACAGCCCCAGCATTTT.